A selection of T cell receptor beta chains follows, all from one sample in a study of tumor T cells in aggressive B-cell lymphoma. Clones were sequenced by immunoSEQ multiplex PCR, and TCRdb holds only the in-frame ones, with some missing. The sample includes under 6,500 clones, just under 95% of them seen just once. The sample was tumor tissue. The receptors shown here come from an adult with diffuse large B cell lymphoma. The CDR3 runs from the conserved cysteine through the conserved F or W. D genes are given only for firm matches. Not all rows give a size; the values are once, few, many and, for expanded clones, a class.

j_gene: TRBJ2-2
v_gene: TRBV7-2
d_gene: NA
abundance: NA
CDR3nt: TGTGCCAGCAGCTTAGCGAGGCCTGTCGGGGAGCTGTTTTTT
CDR3aa: CASSLARPVGELFF

j_gene: TRBJ2-3
v_gene: TRBV19
d_gene: TRBD1
abundance: once
CDR3nt: TGTGCCAGTAAGAGGCAGGGGGCTGCAGATACGCAGTATTTT
CDR3aa: CASKRQGAADTQYF

j_gene: TRBJ2-2
v_gene: TRBV7-3
d_gene: TRBD2
abundance: NA
CDR3nt: TGTGCCAGCTCAGTAGCGGGAGTCGGGGAGCTGTTTTTT
CDR3aa: CASSVAGVGELFF

j_gene: TRBJ2-1
v_gene: TRBV19
d_gene: NA
abundance: NA
CDR3nt: TGTGCCAGTAAAGGAGCGAGAACCTACAATGAGCAGTTCTTC
CDR3aa: CASKGARTYNEQFF

j_gene: TRBJ1-4
v_gene: TRBV5-6
d_gene: TRBD1
abundance: NA
CDR3nt: TGTGCCAGCAGCTTGGCAGGGGGCGTTTTCACAACTAATGAAAAACTGTTTTTT
CDR3aa: CASSLAGGVFTTNEKLFF

j_gene: TRBJ1-3
v_gene: TRBV9
d_gene: TRBD1
abundance: NA
CDR3nt: TGTGCCAGCAGCGGACAGACAGGGGGTGGAAACACCATATATTTT
CDR3aa: CASSGQTGGGNTIYF

j_gene: TRBJ1-1
v_gene: TRBV5-4
d_gene: TRBD1
abundance: once
CDR3nt: TGTGCCAGCAGCTCTTACAGGGGGCAAGGTACTGAAGCTTTCTTT
CDR3aa: CASSSYRGQGTEAFF

j_gene: TRBJ2-6
v_gene: TRBV30
d_gene: NA
abundance: NA
CDR3nt: TGTGCCTGGGGAGGGGGCGCTGGGGCCAACGTCCTGACTTTC
CDR3aa: CAWGGGAGANVLTF

j_gene: TRBJ2-5
v_gene: TRBV5-1
d_gene: TRBD2
abundance: NA
CDR3nt: TGCGCCAGCAGCCAGGGGACTAGCGGGACTCGAGGACAAGAGACCCAGTACTTC
CDR3aa: CASSQGTSGTRGQETQYF

j_gene: TRBJ1-2
v_gene: TRBV7-2
d_gene: NA
abundance: once
CDR3nt: TGTGCCAGCAGCCGACAGCTCTATGGCTACACCTTC
CDR3aa: CASSRQLYGYTF

j_gene: TRBJ1-3
v_gene: TRBV28
d_gene: NA
abundance: once
CDR3nt: TGTGCCAGCAGCAGAACAGGGAGCTCTGGAAACACCATATATTTT
CDR3aa: CASSRTGSSGNTIYF

j_gene: TRBJ1-2
v_gene: TRBV4-2
d_gene: TRBD1
abundance: NA
CDR3nt: TGTGCCAGCAGCCATTCGACAGGGAGCGATGGCTACACCTTC
CDR3aa: CASSHSTGSDGYTF

j_gene: TRBJ1-6
v_gene: TRBV4-3
d_gene: NA
abundance: NA
CDR3nt: TGCGCCAGCAGCCAAGATGGGCAGAATTCACCCCTCCACTTT
CDR3aa: CASSQDGQNSPLHF

j_gene: TRBJ2-5
v_gene: TRBV2
d_gene: NA
abundance: once
CDR3nt: TGTGCCAGCGTCGACAGATCTGTGGAGACCCAGTACTTC
CDR3aa: CASVDRSVETQYF

j_gene: TRBJ2-2
v_gene: TRBV5-8
d_gene: NA
abundance: NA
CDR3nt: TGTGCCAGCAGCTTGGCGGGTTACTACGGGGAGCTGTTTTTT
CDR3aa: CASSLAGYYGELFF

j_gene: TRBJ2-5
v_gene: TRBV11-2
d_gene: TRBD1
abundance: NA
CDR3nt: TGTGCCAGCAGCTTAAGGGGGCCCGAAGAGACCCAGTACTTC
CDR3aa: CASSLRGPEETQYF

j_gene: TRBJ2-2
v_gene: TRBV19
d_gene: NA
abundance: NA
CDR3nt: TGTGCCAGTAGTATAGGGGCCACCGGGGAGCTGTTTTTT
CDR3aa: CASSIGATGELFF

j_gene: TRBJ2-2
v_gene: TRBV28
d_gene: TRBD2
abundance: once
CDR3nt: TGTGCCAGCAGTTTACTAGCGGGAGGAACCGGGGAGCTGTTTTTT
CDR3aa: CASSLLAGGTGELFF

j_gene: TRBJ1-5
v_gene: TRBV19
d_gene: TRBD1
abundance: once
CDR3nt: TGTGCCAGTAGCAGCCCCTCCGGACAGGGGGCTAATCAGCCCCAGCATTTT
CDR3aa: CASSSPSGQGANQPQHF

j_gene: TRBJ1-1
v_gene: TRBV19
d_gene: NA
abundance: NA
CDR3nt: TGTGCCAGTAGTATAGCGAGTTGGACTGAAGTTTTCTTT
CDR3aa: CASSIASWTEVFF

j_gene: TRBJ2-3
v_gene: TRBV4-3
d_gene: TRBD2
abundance: once
CDR3nt: TGCGCCAGCAGCCAACTGGGACTAGCGGGGGGAAGCACAGATACGCAGTATTTT
CDR3aa: CASSQLGLAGGSTDTQYF

j_gene: TRBJ2-7
v_gene: TRBV19
d_gene: TRBD1
abundance: NA
CDR3nt: TGTGCCAGTAGGCCGACCACTACGGGACAGGGTTACGAGCAGTACTTC
CDR3aa: CASRPTTTGQGYEQYF

j_gene: TRBJ1-1
v_gene: TRBV28
d_gene: NA
abundance: NA
CDR3nt: TGTGCCAGCAGTCCGTGGAACACTGAAGCTTTCTTT
CDR3aa: CASSPWNTEAFF

j_gene: TRBJ1-1
v_gene: TRBV27
d_gene: TRBD1
abundance: NA
CDR3nt: TGTGCCAGCAGCGACGTGGGACAGGGGTCGGACGCTGAAGCTTTCTTT
CDR3aa: CASSDVGQGSDAEAFF

j_gene: TRBJ2-1
v_gene: TRBV4-2
d_gene: TRBD2
abundance: NA
CDR3nt: TGTGCCAGCAGCCACGGATTAACTAGCGGGGGGGACAATGAGCAGTTCTTC
CDR3aa: CASSHGLTSGGDNEQFF

j_gene: TRBJ1-5
v_gene: TRBV28
d_gene: TRBD1
abundance: NA
CDR3nt: TGTGCCAGCAGTGAAGGGGGCAGCACGTATAGCAATCAGCCCCAGCATTTT
CDR3aa: CASSEGGSTYSNQPQHF

j_gene: TRBJ2-7
v_gene: TRBV19
d_gene: TRBD1
abundance: NA
CDR3nt: TGTGCCACCGACCTCGGGACAGGGTCCCCCTTCGAGCAGTACTTC
CDR3aa: CATDLGTGSPFEQYF

j_gene: TRBJ1-5
v_gene: TRBV29-1
d_gene: TRBD1
abundance: once
CDR3nt: TGCAGCGTTGAAGTGGACAGGGCTCAGCCCCAGCATTTT
CDR3aa: CSVEVDRAQPQHF

j_gene: TRBJ2-3
v_gene: TRBV27
d_gene: NA
abundance: NA
CDR3nt: TGTGCCAGCAGTTTACCCTACACAGATACGCAGTATTTT
CDR3aa: CASSLPYTDTQYF

j_gene: TRBJ1-2
v_gene: TRBV6-1
d_gene: NA
abundance: NA
CDR3nt: TGTGCCAGCAGTTTACACAGGGAAAAGGACTATGGCTACACCTTC
CDR3aa: CASSLHREKDYGYTF

j_gene: TRBJ1-2
v_gene: TRBV10-3
d_gene: NA
abundance: NA
CDR3nt: TGTGCCATAGCTGACCTGCGACAGGCAGCTAACTATGGCTACACCTTC
CDR3aa: CAIADLRQAANYGYTF

j_gene: TRBJ1-5
v_gene: TRBV2
d_gene: NA
abundance: NA
CDR3nt: TGTGCCAGCAGAAGTGGGCTTTTGCAGCCCCAGCATTTT
CDR3aa: CASRSGLLQPQHF

j_gene: TRBJ2-5
v_gene: TRBV23-1
d_gene: TRBD2
abundance: NA
CDR3nt: TGCGCCAGCAGGCCCGCAAGCGGGGGGAACCAAGAGACCCAGTACTTC
CDR3aa: CASRPASGGNQETQYF

j_gene: TRBJ1-4
v_gene: TRBV6-5
d_gene: NA
abundance: NA
CDR3nt: TGTGCCAGCAGTTACCACGGTATTAATGAAAAACTGTTTTTT
CDR3aa: CASSYHGINEKLFF

j_gene: TRBJ2-5
v_gene: TRBV7-9
d_gene: NA
abundance: NA
CDR3nt: TGTGCCAGCAGCCCCCGCGGGGCCCAAGAGACCCAGTACTTC
CDR3aa: CASSPRGAQETQYF

j_gene: TRBJ2-3
v_gene: TRBV2
d_gene: NA
abundance: NA
CDR3nt: TGTGCCAGCAGGCGAGGGCGAGTCGACACAGATACGCAGTATTTT
CDR3aa: CASRRGRVDTDTQYF